Listed below are T cell receptor beta chains from one sample, sequenced in a study of blood T cells in healthy people across ages. MiXCR was run by TCRdb on the 5' RACE reads, yielding one entry per CDR3 protein. Here the sample spans hundreds of thousands of distinct CDR3 sequences, around 27% being singletons. These same data were also listed under a study on T cells of mothers and their children.

The sequencing input was blood. These receptors were obtained from a boy aged 2 to 10 in good health. The CDR3 runs from the conserved cysteine through the conserved F or W. A D gene is named only where the DNA matches it firmly. The size field is filled for only some rows; it gives once, few, many or a size class.

v_gene,j_gene,abundance,d_gene,CDR3nt,CDR3aa
TRBV7-6,TRBJ2-5,few,TRBD2,TGTGCCAGCAGCCAAAGACTAGCGGGACGCCAAGAGACCCAGTACTTC,CASSQRLAGRQETQYF
TRBV2,TRBJ2-3,-,TRBD2,TGTGCCAGCAGCCGGACTAGCGGGAGGAACACAGATACGCAGTATTTT,CASSRTSGRNTDTQYF
TRBV28,TRBJ2-5,-,TRBD2,TGTGCCAGCGGCAAAGCGGGAGCAGGGGAGACCCAGTACTTC,CASGKAGAGETQYF
TRBV6-2/TRBV6-3,TRBJ1-2,-,TRBD1,TGTGCCAGCAGTTACAGGACAGGGGGCAACCATGGCTACACCTTC,CASSYRTGGNHGYTF
TRBV7-8,TRBJ2-5,-,TRBD2,TGTGCCAGCAGCCCGGGGCCGGGACTAGGGAAGAAAGAGACCCAGTACTTC,CASSPGPGLGKKETQYF
TRBV12-3/TRBV12-4,TRBJ2-3,many,TRBD2,TGTGCCAGCAGTGGCGGGACTAGCGGACGCACAGATACGCAGTATTTT,CASSGGTSGRTDTQYF
TRBV29-1,TRBJ2-2,-,TRBD1,TGCAGCGTTGGGAGACAGGGGGTGAACACCGGGGAGCTGTTTTTT,CSVGRQGVNTGELFF
TRBV7-6,TRBJ1-6,few,-,TGTGCCAGCAGCACATTGGGCCGGGGAGGTTCACCCCTCCACTTT,CASSTLGRGGSPLHF
TRBV29-1,TRBJ2-2,-,-,TGCAGCGTTCCTCCCGGGGAGCTGTTTTTT,CSVPPGELFF
TRBV27,TRBJ2-5,few,-,TGTGCCAGCAGATTAGTCGGGGGCTTGGGAGAGACCCAGTACTTC,CASRLVGGLGETQYF
TRBV3-1,TRBJ1-2,once,TRBD1,TGTGCCACAGGACAGGCCTCTAACTATGGCTACACCTTC,CATGQASNYGYTF